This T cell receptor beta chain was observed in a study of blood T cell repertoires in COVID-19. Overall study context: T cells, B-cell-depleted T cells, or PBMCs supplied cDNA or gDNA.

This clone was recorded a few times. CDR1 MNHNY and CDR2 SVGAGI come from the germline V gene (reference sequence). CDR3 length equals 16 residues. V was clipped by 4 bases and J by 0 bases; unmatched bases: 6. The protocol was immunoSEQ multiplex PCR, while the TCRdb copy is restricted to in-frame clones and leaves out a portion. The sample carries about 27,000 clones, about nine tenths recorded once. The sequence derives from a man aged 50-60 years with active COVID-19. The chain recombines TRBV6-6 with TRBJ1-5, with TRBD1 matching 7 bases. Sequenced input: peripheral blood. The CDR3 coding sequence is TGTGCCAGCAGTTTCGGACAGGCCTATAGCAATCAGCCCCAGCATTTT. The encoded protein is CASSFGQAYSNQPQHF.